The clone carrying this T cell receptor (beta chain) appeared a single time. The entry originates in a study of CD8+ T cells in alopecia areata. Extraction and reverse transcription of RNA yielded cDNA as the sequencing template. Sequenced by immunoSEQ multiplex PCR; TCRdb stores in-frame clones only, minus some. Of about 30,000 clones in the sample, less than 65% were seen once. CDR1 and CDR2 from the germline V gene are SGHRS and YFSETQ. The CDR3 is made up of 16 amino acids. V lost 5 bases and J lost 0, with 18 bases in between. The sample consisted of NKG2D-high CD8+ T cells sorted from blood. This chain joins TRBV5-1 and TRBJ2-7; D unclear. This TCR derives from a human donor with alopecia areata. For the CDR3, the DNA is TGCGCCAGCAGGGATGACTGGGCGGATACCTCCTACGAGCAGTACTTC. It encodes CASRDDWADTSYEQYF.